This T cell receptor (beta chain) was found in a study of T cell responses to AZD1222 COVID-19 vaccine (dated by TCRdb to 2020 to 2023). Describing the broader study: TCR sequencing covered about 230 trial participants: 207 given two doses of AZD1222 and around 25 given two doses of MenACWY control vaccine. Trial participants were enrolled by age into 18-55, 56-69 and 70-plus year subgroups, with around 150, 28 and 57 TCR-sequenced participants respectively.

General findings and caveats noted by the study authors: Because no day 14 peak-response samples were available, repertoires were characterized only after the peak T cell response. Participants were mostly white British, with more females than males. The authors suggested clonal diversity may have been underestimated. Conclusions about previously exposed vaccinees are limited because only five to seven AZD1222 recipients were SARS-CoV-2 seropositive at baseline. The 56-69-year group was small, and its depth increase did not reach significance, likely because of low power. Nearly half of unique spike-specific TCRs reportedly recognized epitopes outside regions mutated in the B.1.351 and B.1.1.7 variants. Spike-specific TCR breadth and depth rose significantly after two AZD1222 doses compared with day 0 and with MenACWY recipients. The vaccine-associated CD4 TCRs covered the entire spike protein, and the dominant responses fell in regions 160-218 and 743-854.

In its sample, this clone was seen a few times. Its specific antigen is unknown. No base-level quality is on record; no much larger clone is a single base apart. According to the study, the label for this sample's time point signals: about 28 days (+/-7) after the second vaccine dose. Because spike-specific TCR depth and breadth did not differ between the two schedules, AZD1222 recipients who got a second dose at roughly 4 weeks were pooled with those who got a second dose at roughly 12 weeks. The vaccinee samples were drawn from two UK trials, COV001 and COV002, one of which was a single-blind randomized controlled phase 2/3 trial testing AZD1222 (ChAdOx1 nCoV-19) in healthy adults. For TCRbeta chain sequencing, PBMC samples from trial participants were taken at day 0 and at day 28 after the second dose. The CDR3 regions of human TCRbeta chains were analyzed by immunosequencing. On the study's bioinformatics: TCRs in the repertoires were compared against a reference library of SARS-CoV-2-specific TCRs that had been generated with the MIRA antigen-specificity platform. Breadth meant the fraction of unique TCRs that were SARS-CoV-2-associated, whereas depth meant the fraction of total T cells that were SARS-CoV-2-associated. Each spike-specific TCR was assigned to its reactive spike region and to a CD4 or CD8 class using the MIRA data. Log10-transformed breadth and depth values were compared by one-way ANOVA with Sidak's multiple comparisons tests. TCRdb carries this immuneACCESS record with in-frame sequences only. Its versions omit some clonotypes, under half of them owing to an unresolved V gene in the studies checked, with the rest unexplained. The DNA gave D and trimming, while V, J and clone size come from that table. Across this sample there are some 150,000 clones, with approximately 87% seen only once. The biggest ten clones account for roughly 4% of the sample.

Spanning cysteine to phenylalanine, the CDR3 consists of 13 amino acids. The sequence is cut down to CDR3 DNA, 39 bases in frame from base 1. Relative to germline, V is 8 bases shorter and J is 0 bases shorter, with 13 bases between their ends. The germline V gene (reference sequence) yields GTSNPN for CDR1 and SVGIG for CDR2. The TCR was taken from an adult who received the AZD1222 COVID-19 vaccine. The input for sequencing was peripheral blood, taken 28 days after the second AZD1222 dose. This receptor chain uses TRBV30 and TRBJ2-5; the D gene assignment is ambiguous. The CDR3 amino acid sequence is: CARGVGHQETQYF. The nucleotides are TGTGCCCGTGGGGTTGGACACCAAGAGACCCAGTACTTC.